This T cell receptor (beta chain) was sequenced in a study of type 1 regulatory T cells. For the study at large: This in vitro CD4 product, T-allo10, is enriched for Tr1 cells and alloantigen-specific.

TCRdb re-called the reads through MiXCR, storing one row per CDR3 protein. The data hold around 64,000 distinct CDR3 sequences, with more than 20% observed a single time. Notes on this clonotype: Its antigen remains unknown.

General study points: Tr1 cells had a more restricted TCR repertoire than non-Tr1 cells.

The sequencing sample was made of cultured type 1 regulatory T (Tr1) cells, either the whole culture or a sorted fraction (not recorded which). The receptor was derived from a human donor in good health.

The CDR3 sequence is CASNRLAGESPEQYF. As DNA, the CDR3 is TGTGCCAGCAACCGTTTAGCGGGAGAAAGTCCCGAGCAGTACTTC. This chain uses TRBV7-9 with TRBJ2-7; 9 nucleotides line up with TRBD2. Germline V CDR1 and CDR2: SEHNR, FQNEAQ (reference sequence). Trimming removed 7 bases from V and 6 bases from J; junction bases left unmatched: 13. This CDR3 comprises 15 residues.